A single sample is the source of the 29 T cell receptor beta chains below, sequenced in a study of blood T cell repertoires in COVID-19. Sequenced by immunoSEQ multiplex PCR; TCRdb stores in-frame clones only, minus some. The repertoire holds around 250,000 clones, 80% to 90% seen once, with roughly 5% in the top ten. The sequenced material came from peripheral blood. Receptors were obtained from a man older than 75 with acute or convalescent COVID-19.

The chain is built from TRBV18 and TRBJ1-4, with D unresolved. Trimming took off 5 bases at V and 8 bases at J, with 12 bases between the two ends. This CDR3 contains 13 residues. From germline, CDR1 is KGHSH and CDR2 LQKENI. The CDR3 is CASSTREGEKLFF. The CDR3 nucleotides are TGTGCCAGCTCAACCCGGGAGGGAGAAAAACTGTTTTTT.

The chain carries TRBV5-1 and TRBJ2-1; 8 bases line up with TRBD2. The CDR3 extends over 16 amino acids. V trimming: 5 bases; J trimming: 1 base; junction bases outside the gene matches: 8. Germline lookup yields CDR1 SGHRS and CDR2 YFSETQ. For the CDR3, the DNA is TGCGCCAGCAGAGAGGCTAGCGGGCCATCCTACAATGAGCAGTTCTTC. The encoded protein is CASREASGPSYNEQFF.

This clone has only a few counts. V usage is TRBV5-1 and J usage is TRBJ2-2, with D possibly matching TRBD2 (6 bases). The CDR3 totals 16 residues. The germline CDR1 and CDR2 sequences are SGHRS and YFSETQ. The ends were cut back, 4 bases at V and 5 bases at J, with 18 bases in the middle. The CDR3 is CASSPAGKEGTGELFF. CDR3 DNA sequence: TGCGCCAGCAGCCCTGCAGGGAAGGAGGGAACCGGGGAGCTGTTTTTT.

The chain carries TRBV18 and TRBJ2-1, with 10 positions matching TRBD1. Germline V gene lookup returns CDR1 KGHSH and CDR2 LQKENI. This CDR3 is 14 amino acids long. Germline trimming cut 8 bases from V and 7 bases from J; bases unmatched to any gene: 8. The CDR3 nucleotides read TGTGCCAGCACCCTGGACAGGGGGAGGAATGAGCAGTTCTTC. It yields the protein CASTLDRGRNEQFF.

This chain joins TRBV9 and TRBJ2-1; no reliable D call. V lost 0 bases and J lost 0, with 10 bases in between. The germline CDR1 and CDR2 sequences are SGDLS and YYNGEE. The CDR3 runs 16 residues. The CDR3 loop reads CASSVVSASSYNEQFF. The CDR3 DNA reads TGTGCCAGCAGCGTAGTGTCAGCTAGCTCCTACAATGAGCAGTTCTTC.

The chain combines TRBV6-1 with TRBJ2-1; possibly TRBD2 for D (6 bases). The V end lost 2 bases, the J end lost 4 bases, and 12 bases lay between the germline ends. Germline assignment: CDR1 MNHNS and CDR2 SASEGT. The CDR3 is 15 residues long. The CDR3 DNA reads as TGTGCCAGCAGTGAAACGTGGGAGGTTTACAATGAGCAGTTCTTC. Its protein product is CASSETWEVYNEQFF.

The rearrangement links TRBV5-1 to TRBJ1-1; D unclear. The CDR3 sequence is 16 residues long. The germline V and J ends were trimmed by 4 bases and 6 bases, with 22 bases remaining between them. Germline V CDR1 and CDR2: SGHRS, YFSETQ. The CDR3 loop is CASSRTRSGEVPEAFF. The CDR3 DNA is TGCGCCAGCAGCAGAACAAGGAGCGGGGAGGTGCCTGAAGCTTTCTTT.

V gene TRBV19 combines with J gene TRBJ2-3; D is perhaps TRBD2 (6 bases). This CDR3 region has 14 residues. Germline CDR1 LNHDA, CDR2 SQIVND (reference sequence). With 3 bases removed from V and 6 bases from J, the gap between germline ends came to 13 bases. The CDR3 loop is CASSIQQRADTQYF. The CDR3 bases are TGTGCCAGTAGTATCCAACAGCGGGCGGATACGCAGTATTTT.

The chain carries TRBV19 and TRBJ2-7; 9 bases fit TRBD1. The length of the CDR3 is 14 residues. Germline V gives CDR1 LNHDA, CDR2 SQIVND (reference sequence). With V trimmed by 4 bases and J by 5 bases, 6 bases remained unmatched. CDR3 residues: CASSKGQGPHEQYF. The CDR3 coding sequence is TGTGCCAGTAGTAAGGGACAGGGCCCTCACGAGCAGTACTTC.

The CDR3 DNA is TGCAGCGTTGAACCCTCAGAGACCCAGTACTTC. This gives the protein CSVEPSETQYF. V is TRBV29-1 and J is TRBJ2-5; D gene ambiguous. The CDR3 is 11 residues long. V lost 2 bases and J 4 bases, leaving 5 bases between the germline ends. Germline CDR1 reads SQVTM; CDR2 reads ANQGSEA.

About this clone: Relative to the germline gene, one junction end is altered; a read error may explain this. The chain uses TRBV2 and TRBJ2-1, with 7 bases that match TRBD2. Per germline, CDR1 SNHLY and CDR2 FYNNEI. CDR3 length: 14 amino acids. The chain's CDR3 is CASSVTSSHNEQFF. The CDR3 nucleotides read TGTGCCAGCAGTGTGACTAGCTCCCACAATGAGCAGTTCTTC.

As concerns this clone: Other nucleotide sequences in the sample specify the same CDR3. This chain connects TRBV5-1 to TRBJ2-5; 11 bases fit TRBD1. With V trimmed by 3 bases and J by 5 bases, 6 bases remained unmatched. CDR1 is SGHRS, CDR2 YFSETQ, per germline. The CDR3 is 15 residues long. CDR3 nucleotide sequence: TGCGCCAGCAGCTGGAGGACAGGGGGCCAGGAGACCCAGTACTTC. Translation gives CASSWRTGGQETQYF.

This clone was counted ten times or more. The chain uses TRBV6-5 and TRBJ1-1; D is perhaps TRBD1 (5 bases). CDR3 length: 14 amino acids. V dropped 5 bases and J dropped 2 bases, with 12 bases sitting between them. CDR1 and CDR2 (germline): MNHEY, SVGAGI. For the CDR3, the DNA is TGTGCCAGCAGTCCCTTTCAGGGTAACACTGAAGCTTTCTTT. This encodes CASSPFQGNTEAFF.

V gene TRBV28 combines with J gene TRBJ1-5; 8 nucleotides align to TRBD1. Trimming removed 11 bases from V and 2 bases from J; junction bases left unmatched: 14. Germline-derived CDR1 and CDR2 are MDHEN and SYDVKM. The CDR3 extends over 16 amino acids. The CDR3 DNA reads as TGTGCCCACGGACAGGGTGGTTTTCTAGGCAATCAGCCCCAGCATTTT. Protein sequence: CAHGQGGFLGNQPQHF.

This chain joins TRBV6-4 and TRBJ2-2, with 7 bases lining up with TRBD1. After removal of 0 bases from V and 1 base from J, the junction contained 5 bases not matched to a gene. This CDR3 has 17 amino acids. Germline V gene lookup returns CDR1 MRHNA and CDR2 SNTAGT. The CDR3 DNA is TGTGCCAGCAGTGACTCAAGGACAGGAAAGAACACCGGGGAGCTGTTTTTT. This sequence encodes CASSDSRTGKNTGELFF.

This chain links TRBV5-1 with TRBJ2-7; the D gene is possibly TRBD2 (6 bases). The CDR3 contains 15 residues. Trimming took off 0 bases at V and 0 bases at J, with 10 bases between the two ends. Germline V CDR1 and CDR2: SGHRS, YFSETQ. The CDR3 region is CASSLVAGSSYEQYF. The DNA for the CDR3 is TGCGCCAGCAGCTTGGTGGCGGGGAGCTCCTACGAGCAGTACTTC.

This chain links TRBV5-1 with TRBJ2-7; D not resolved. V was pared by 0 bases and J by 2 bases, with 12 bases between. Germline V gives CDR1 SGHRS, CDR2 YFSETQ. CDR3 length: 15 amino acids. In nucleotides, the CDR3 is TGCGCCAGCAGCTTGGGGGCCAGTTCCCCCTACGAGCAGTACTTC. Amino acids: CASSLGASSPYEQYF.

The CDR3: CASSLEGDQPQHF. The CDR3 DNA reads as TGTGCCAGCAGTCTAGAGGGGGATCAGCCCCAGCATTTT. The rearrangement links TRBV11-2 to TRBJ1-5; possibly TRBD1 for D (6 bases). The germline V and J ends were trimmed by 6 bases and 5 bases, with 11 bases remaining between them. Germline values: CDR1 SGHAT, CDR2 FQNNGV. This CDR3 is 13 amino acids long.

The chain uses TRBV19 and TRBJ2-6; TRBD2 matches 7 bases. V dropped 5 bases and J dropped 0; count of bases not matched to a gene: 7. In germline, CDR1 is LNHDA, CDR2 SQIVND (reference sequence). The CDR3 runs 17 residues. In DNA form, the CDR3 reads TGTGCCAGTAGTTTTGGGGGAGGGCACTCTGGGGCCAACGTCCTGACTTTC. It codes for CASSFGGGHSGANVLTF.

The chain recombines TRBV5-1 with TRBJ2-1, with 9 bases lining up with TRBD2. Losses at the gene ends were 2 bases for V and 8 bases for J; bases not matched to a gene: 11. This CDR3 spans 16 amino acids. The V gene's germline CDR1 is SGHRS and CDR2 YFSETQ. CDR3 nucleotide sequence: TGCGCCAGCAGCTTCCCACCGGGACTAGCAGGCGATGAGCAGTTCTTC. Amino acids: CASSFPPGLAGDEQFF.

J is TRBJ2-2 and V is TRBV19, with TRBD2 matching over 8 bases. The CDR3 length is 15 residues. Germline V CDR1 and CDR2: LNHDA, SQIVND (reference sequence). V was clipped by 6 bases and J by 0 bases; unmatched bases: 3. The CDR3 reads CASRTGLANTGELFF. The CDR3 DNA sequence: TGTGCCAGTAGAACGGGACTAGCGAACACCGGGGAGCTGTTTTTT.

V gene TRBV5-4 combines with J gene TRBJ2-7, with D hard to call. The CDR3 sequence is 12 residues long. Germline V gene sequence: CDR1 SGHNT, CDR2 YYREEE (reference sequence). Trimming took off 2 bases at V and 6 bases at J, with 9 bases between the two ends. This chain's CDR3 is CASSFSTGEQYF. The CDR3 nucleotides read TGTGCCAGCAGCTTTAGTACGGGCGAGCAGTACTTC.

CDR3 residues: CASSLDGGYTDTQYF. CDR3 sequence (DNA): TGCGCCAGCAGCTTGGATGGAGGGTACACAGATACGCAGTATTTT. The chain uses TRBV5-1 and TRBJ2-3, with D possibly being TRBD2 (6 bases). Trimming pared 0 bases from V and 2 bases from J, leaving 10 bases between. Germline CDR1 SGHRS, CDR2 YFSETQ. The CDR3 has 15 residues.

The rearrangement uses TRBV10-3 and TRBJ2-3; D not resolved. Trimming cost V 0 bases and J 0 bases, with 7 bases left between them. The V gene's germline CDR1 is ENHRY and CDR2 SYGVKD. This CDR3 is built from 15 residues. CDR3 nucleotide sequence: TGTGCCATCAGTGAGTCTGCGGTGAGCACAGATACGCAGTATTTT. This translates into CAISESAVSTDTQYF.

The chain carries TRBV5-6 and TRBJ1-4, with 8 bases lining up with TRBD1. Germline V gene lookup returns CDR1 SGHDT and CDR2 YYEEEE. This CDR3 is built from 15 residues. V lost 4 bases, J lost 7 bases, and 9 bases stayed unmatched. The CDR3 is CASSGYRGDGEKLFF. Written as DNA, the CDR3 is TGTGCCAGCAGCGGCTACAGGGGGGACGGTGAAAAACTGTTTTTT.

This chain links TRBV29-1 with TRBJ2-3; TRBD1 agrees at 9 bases. Germline loops: CDR1 SQVTM, CDR2 ANQGSEA. With V trimmed by 6 bases and J by 6 bases, 7 bases remained unmatched. The CDR3 is 13 residues long. The CDR3 is CSVAGQGWDTQYF. CDR3 coding DNA: TGCAGCGTGGCGGGACAGGGTTGGGATACGCAGTATTTT.

The rearrangement uses TRBV6-5 and TRBJ2-4; weak D call: TRBD2 (5 bases). Trimming took off 0 bases at V and 5 bases at J, with 8 bases between the two ends. There are 14 residues in the CDR3. The germline gives CDR1 MNHEY, CDR2 SVGAGI. DNA for the CDR3: TGTGCCAGCAGTTACTCGAGGCGGGAAAACATTCAGTACTTC. Translated, it gives CASSYSRRENIQYF.

The chain combines TRBV5-1 with TRBJ2-3; TRBD2 matches 9 bases. V was clipped by 4 bases and J by 7 bases; unmatched bases: 13. Germline V CDR1 and CDR2: SGHRS, YFSETQ. CDR3 length equals 16 residues. Written as DNA, the CDR3 is TGCGCCAGCAGCCCTGGGCCAGCGGGAGGTGTGAATACGCAGTATTTT. Its translation: CASSPGPAGGVNTQYF.

The rearrangement uses TRBV7-9 and TRBJ2-1; 8 nucleotides match TRBD1. Looked up from germline, CDR1 is SEHNR and CDR2 is FQNEAQ (reference sequence). The J segment lost 7 bases and the V segment lost 1 base, leaving 9 bases of the junction unmatched. The CDR3 is made up of 16 amino acids. The CDR3 loop reads CASSLEGGQARNEQFF. In nucleotides, the CDR3 is TGTGCCAGCAGCTTAGAAGGGGGACAGGCAAGGAATGAGCAGTTCTTC.